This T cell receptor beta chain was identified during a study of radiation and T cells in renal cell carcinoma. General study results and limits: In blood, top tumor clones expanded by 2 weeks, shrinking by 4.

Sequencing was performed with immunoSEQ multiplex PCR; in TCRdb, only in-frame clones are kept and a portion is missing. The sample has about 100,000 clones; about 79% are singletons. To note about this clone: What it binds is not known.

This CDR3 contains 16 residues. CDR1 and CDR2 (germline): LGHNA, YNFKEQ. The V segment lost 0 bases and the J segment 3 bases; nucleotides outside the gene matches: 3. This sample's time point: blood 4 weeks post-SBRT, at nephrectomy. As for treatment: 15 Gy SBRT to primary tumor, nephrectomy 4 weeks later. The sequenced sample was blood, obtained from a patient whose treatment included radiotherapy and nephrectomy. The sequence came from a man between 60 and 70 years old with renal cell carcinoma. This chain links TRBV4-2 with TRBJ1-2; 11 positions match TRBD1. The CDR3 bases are TGTGCCAGCAGCCAAGACGGGACAGGGGGGGACTATGGCTACACCTTC. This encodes CASSQDGTGGDYGYTF.